This T cell receptor (beta chain) appears in the sequencing data of a study of technical replicates of blood from several donors. The germline V gene has CDR1 MNHNS and CDR2 SASEGT. Trimming removed 2 bases from V and 8 bases from J; junction bases left unmatched: 13. The CDR3 length is 16 residues. Produced via immunoSEQ multiplex PCR; TCRdb's table is partial and in-frame only. Of around 69,000 clones in the sample, around 87% were seen once. Sequencing was carried out using PBMCs. The sequence was collected from a human donor in good health. Some clones in this sample may be carry-over from other donors' samples. The genes are TRBV6-1 and TRBJ1-1; 8 positions match TRBD1. CDR3 DNA sequence: TGTGCCAGCAGTGAATTCGAATCTTGGACAGGGCCCGAAGCTTTCTTT. As protein: CASSEFESWTGPEAFF.